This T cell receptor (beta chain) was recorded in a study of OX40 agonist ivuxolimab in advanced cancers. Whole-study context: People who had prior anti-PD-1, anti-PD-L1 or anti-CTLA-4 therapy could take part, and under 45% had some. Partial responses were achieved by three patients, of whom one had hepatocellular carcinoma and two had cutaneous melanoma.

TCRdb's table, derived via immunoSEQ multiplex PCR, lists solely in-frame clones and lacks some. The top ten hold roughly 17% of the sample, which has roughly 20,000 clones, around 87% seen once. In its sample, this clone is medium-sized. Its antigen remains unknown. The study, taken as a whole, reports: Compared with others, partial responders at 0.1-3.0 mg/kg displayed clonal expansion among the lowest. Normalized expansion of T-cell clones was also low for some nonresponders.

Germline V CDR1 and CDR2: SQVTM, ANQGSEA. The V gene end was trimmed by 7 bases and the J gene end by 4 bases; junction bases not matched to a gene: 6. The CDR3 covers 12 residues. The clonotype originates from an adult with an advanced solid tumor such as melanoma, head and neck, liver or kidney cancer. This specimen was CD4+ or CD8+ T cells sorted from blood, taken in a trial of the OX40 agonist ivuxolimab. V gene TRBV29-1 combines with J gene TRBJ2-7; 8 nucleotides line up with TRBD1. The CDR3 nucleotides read TGCAGCGCCGGACAGGGAGCTTACGAGCAGTACTTC. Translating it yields CSAGQGAYEQYF.